One and the same sample provided the 12 T cell receptor beta chains below, sequenced in a study of monozygotic twins with inflammatory bowel disease. TCRdb reprocessed the 5' RACE reads and stores each CDR3 protein as one record, lacking DNA. This listing includes more than 300,000 distinct CDR3 sequences. The specimen was blood. The receptors shown here come from a human donor with ulcerative colitis or Crohn's disease, or a healthy co-twin of an affected twin (not recorded which).

The chain has TRBV7-9 and TRBJ2-2; TCRdb outputs TRBD1, but without DNA this stays unchecked. Germline CDR1 reads SEHNR; CDR2 reads FQNEAQ (reference sequence). The CDR3 length is 15 residues. The CDR3 region is CASSLVGAVTGELFF.

V gene TRBV7-2 combines with J gene TRBJ2-7; TCRdb designates TRBD1, a call that cannot be tested without DNA. The germline V gene has CDR1 SGHTA and CDR2 FQGNSA. This CDR3 comprises 15 residues. CDR3 protein: CASSPQGSQRYEQYF.

V and J are TRBV11-2 and TRBJ2-3. Germline assignment: CDR1 SGHAT and CDR2 FQNNGV. This CDR3 spans 15 amino acids. CDR3 loop: CASSQLARGTDTQYF.

The V and J genes are TRBV27 and TRBJ1-1. CDR1 is MNHEY, CDR2 SMNVEV, per germline (reference sequence). The CDR3 totals 14 residues. CDR3 sequence reads: CASRTGFVNTEAFF.

V gene TRBV5-1 combines with J gene TRBJ2-2. The germline V gene encodes CDR1 SGHRS and CDR2 YFSETQ. CDR3 size: 13 residues. The CDR3 sequence: CASSLAVTGELFF.

The CDR3 sequence: CAISESGGGLYEQYF. This chain joins TRBV10-3 and TRBJ2-7. Per the germline V gene, CDR1 is ENHRY and CDR2 is SYGVKD. The CDR3 covers 15 residues.

The chain combines TRBV3-1 with TRBJ2-7; the TCRdb D gene call, TRBD1, has no DNA to confirm it. Germline CDR1 LGHDT, CDR2 YNNKEL (reference sequence). This CDR3 is built from 14 residues. CDR3 sequence reads: CASSPFRTAYEQYF.

V is TRBV2 and J is TRBJ2-1; TCRdb's assignment of TRBD2 cannot be checked, as there is no DNA. This CDR3 comprises 16 residues. CDR1 and CDR2 from the germline V gene are SNHLY and FYNNEI. The CDR3 loop is CASSDPASGGYNEQFF.

This chain links TRBV4-1 with TRBJ1-6; as DNA is missing, the TRBD1 call by TCRdb cannot be tested. Germline assignment: CDR1 MGHRA and CDR2 YSYEKL. There are 17 residues in the CDR3. The CDR3 sequence is CASSQEGDRDLNSPLHF.

The rearrangement links TRBV5-1 to TRBJ1-4; TCRdb gives TRBD1 as the D gene, but with no DNA this cannot be confirmed. Germline loops: CDR1 SGHRS, CDR2 YFSETQ. The CDR3 spans 18 residues. The CDR3 region is CASSLATDSLGSNEKLFF.

This chain connects TRBV11-2 to TRBJ2-1; TCRdb's D call, TRBD2, is unchecked because there is no DNA. Germline V gives CDR1 SGHAT, CDR2 FQNNGV. The CDR3 has 14 residues. CDR3: CASSTRAEGLGQFF.

The V call is TRBV6-5, the J call TRBJ1-1; there is no DNA to check the TCRdb D call of TRBD1. The CDR3 has 13 amino acids. From germline, CDR1 is MNHEY and CDR2 SVGAGI. The CDR3 reads CASSRAGRAEAFF.